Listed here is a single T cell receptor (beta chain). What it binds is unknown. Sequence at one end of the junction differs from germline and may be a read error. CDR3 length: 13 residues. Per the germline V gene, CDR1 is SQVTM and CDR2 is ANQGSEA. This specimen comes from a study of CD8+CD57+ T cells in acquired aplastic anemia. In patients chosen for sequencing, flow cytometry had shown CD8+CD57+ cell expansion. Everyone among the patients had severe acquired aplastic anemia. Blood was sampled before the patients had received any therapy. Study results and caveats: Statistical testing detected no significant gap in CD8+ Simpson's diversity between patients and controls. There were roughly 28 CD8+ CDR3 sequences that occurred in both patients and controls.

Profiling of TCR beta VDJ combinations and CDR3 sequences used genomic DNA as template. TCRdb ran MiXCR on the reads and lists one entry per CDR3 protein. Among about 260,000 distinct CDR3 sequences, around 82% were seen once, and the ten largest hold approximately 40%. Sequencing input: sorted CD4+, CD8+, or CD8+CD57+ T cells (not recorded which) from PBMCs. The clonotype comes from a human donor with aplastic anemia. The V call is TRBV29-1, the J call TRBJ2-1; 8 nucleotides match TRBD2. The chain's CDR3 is CSVDGTRDNEQSF. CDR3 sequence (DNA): TGCAGCGTCGACGGGACTAGAGACAATGAGCAGTCCTTC.